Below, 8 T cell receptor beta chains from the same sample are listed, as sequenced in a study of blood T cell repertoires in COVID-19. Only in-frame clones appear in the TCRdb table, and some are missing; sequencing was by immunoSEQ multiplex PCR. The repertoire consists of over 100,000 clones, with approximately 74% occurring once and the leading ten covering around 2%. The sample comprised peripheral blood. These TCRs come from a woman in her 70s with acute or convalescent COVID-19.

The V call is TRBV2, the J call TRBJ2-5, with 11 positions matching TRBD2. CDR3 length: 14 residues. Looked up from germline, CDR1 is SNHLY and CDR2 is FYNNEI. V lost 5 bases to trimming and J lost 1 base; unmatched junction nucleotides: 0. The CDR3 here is CASSLAGGQETQYF. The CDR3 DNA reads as TGTGCCAGCAGTCTAGCGGGGGGCCAAGAGACCCAGTACTTC.

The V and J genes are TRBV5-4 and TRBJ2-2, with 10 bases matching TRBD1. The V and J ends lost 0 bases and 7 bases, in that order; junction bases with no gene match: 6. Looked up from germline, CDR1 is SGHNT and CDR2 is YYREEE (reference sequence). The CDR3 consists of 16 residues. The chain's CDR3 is CASSLGDRGGHGELFF. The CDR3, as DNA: TGTGCCAGCAGCTTGGGGGACAGGGGAGGGCACGGGGAGCTGTTTTTT.

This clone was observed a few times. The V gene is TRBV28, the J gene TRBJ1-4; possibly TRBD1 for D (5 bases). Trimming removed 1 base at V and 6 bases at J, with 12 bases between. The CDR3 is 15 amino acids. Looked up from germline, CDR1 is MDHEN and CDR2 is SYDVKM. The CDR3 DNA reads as TGTGCCAGCAGTTTATCGGGGGGAGGGGATGAAAAACTGTTTTTT. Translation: CASSLSGGGDEKLFF. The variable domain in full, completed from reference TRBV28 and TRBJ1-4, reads DVKVTQSSRYLVKRTGEKVFLECVQDMDHENMFWYRQDPGLGLRLIYFSYDVKMKEKGDIPEGYSVSREKKERFSLILESASTNQTSMYLCASSLSGGGDEKLFFGSGTQLSVL.

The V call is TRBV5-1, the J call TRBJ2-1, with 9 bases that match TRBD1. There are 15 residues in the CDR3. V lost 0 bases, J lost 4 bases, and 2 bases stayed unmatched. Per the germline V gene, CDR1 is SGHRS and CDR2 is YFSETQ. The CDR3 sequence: CASSLGQGGYNEQFF. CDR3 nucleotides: TGCGCCAGCAGCTTGGGACAGGGGGGTTACAATGAGCAGTTCTTC. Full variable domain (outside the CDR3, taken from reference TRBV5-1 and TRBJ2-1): KAGVTQTPRYLIKTRGQQVTLSCSPISGHRSVSWYQQTPGQGLQFLFEYFSETQRNKGNFPGRFSGRQFSNSRSEMNVSTLELGDSALYLCASSLGQGGYNEQFFGPGTRLTVL.

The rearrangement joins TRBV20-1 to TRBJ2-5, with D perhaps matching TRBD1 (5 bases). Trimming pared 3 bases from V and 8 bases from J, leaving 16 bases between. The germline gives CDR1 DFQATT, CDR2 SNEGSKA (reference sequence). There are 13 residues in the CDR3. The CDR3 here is CSASPGGRGTQYF. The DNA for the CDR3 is TGCAGTGCTAGTCCGGGCGGAAGGGGCACCCAGTACTTC.

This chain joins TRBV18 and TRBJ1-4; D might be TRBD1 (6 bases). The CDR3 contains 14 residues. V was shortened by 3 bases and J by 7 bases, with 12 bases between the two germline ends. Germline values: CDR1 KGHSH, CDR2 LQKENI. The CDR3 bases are TGTGCCAGCTCACCGGGAACAGGGCGTGAAAAACTGTTTTTT. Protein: CASSPGTGREKLFF.

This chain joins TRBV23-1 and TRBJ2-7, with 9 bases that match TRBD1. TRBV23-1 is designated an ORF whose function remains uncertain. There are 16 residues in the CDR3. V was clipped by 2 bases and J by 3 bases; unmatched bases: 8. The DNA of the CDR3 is TGCGCCAGCAGTCAACCTTTCCGGGACAGGGACTACGAGCAGTACTTC. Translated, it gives CASSQPFRDRDYEQYF.

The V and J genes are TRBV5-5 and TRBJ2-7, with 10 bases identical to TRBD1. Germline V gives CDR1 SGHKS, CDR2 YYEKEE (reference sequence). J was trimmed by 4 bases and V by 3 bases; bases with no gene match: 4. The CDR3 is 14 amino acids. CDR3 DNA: TGTGCCAGCAGCTGGGACAGGGGACGGTACGAGCAGTACTTC. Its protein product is CASSWDRGRYEQYF.